This T cell receptor beta chain was observed in a study of T cell clusters in autoimmune cytopenias. Study-level points and caveats: Exclusive TRB clusters were almost three-fold more numerous in healthy donors than in active autoimmune hepatitis. Clustering suggested that physiological T cell clusters were missing in primary autoimmune cytopenia patients.

This CDR3 region has 13 residues. The germline CDR1 and CDR2 sequences are ENHRY and SYGVKD. Comments on this clonotype: What it binds is not known.

Each sample's input was 250 ng genomic DNA, roughly 40,000 genome equivalents. TRB was amplified by touch-down multiplex PCR, primer pools A and B combined. Using the multiplex PCR reads, TCRdb records one entry per CDR3 protein without DNA. The listing records around 6,200 distinct CDR3 sequences. This sample also belongs to another study, concerning T cell repertoires in aging, cancer and after chemotherapy. As that study records: Rebound thymic output was suggested by rising median generation probability during chemotherapy in each cancer cohort.

The sequence came from a human donor in good health. The rearrangement joins TRBV10-3 to TRBJ1-5; the D call of TRBD1 rests on TCRdb alone, since no DNA is present to check it. The sample taken for sequencing was peripheral blood. The CDR3 sequence is CASRDSNNQPQHF.